This T cell receptor beta chain was sequenced in a study of OX40 agonist ivuxolimab in advanced cancers. Background on the study: Patients assigned to dose escalation were diagnosed with hepatocellular carcinoma, melanoma, renal cell or head and neck cancer.

Study-wide results and caveats: Specificity for antigen went undetermined in the expanded peripheral T cells. CD4+ and CD8+ T cells in blood underwent clonal expansion by week 6 at 0.1 to 3.0 mg/kg.

The method was immunoSEQ multiplex PCR; TCRdb's version includes in-frame clones alone and lacks a portion of them. The sample yields roughly 100,000 clones, more than 85% seen once. With respect to this clone: Its matching antigen is unknown.

The origin of this receptor is an adult with an advanced solid tumor such as melanoma, head and neck, liver or kidney cancer. Material: CD4+ or CD8+ T cells sorted from blood, obtained in a trial of the OX40 agonist ivuxolimab.

CDR3 coding DNA: TGTGCCAGCAGCCTAGGGGCTCGACCCGGATATAAGCCCCAGCATTTT. This gives the protein CASSLGARPGYKPQHF. The rearrangement joins TRBV28 to TRBJ1-5; tentatively, D is TRBD1 (5 bases). Trimming took off 6 bases at V and 8 bases at J, with 23 bases between the two ends. CDR1 MDHEN and CDR2 SYDVKM come from the germline V gene. The CDR3 runs to 16 residues.